Presented here are 8 T cell receptor beta chains from one specimen sequenced in a study of shared clonotypes between healthy human individuals. The protocol was immunoSEQ multiplex PCR, while the TCRdb copy is restricted to in-frame clones and leaves out a portion. The table includes some 530,000 clones, 81% detected once. The material sequenced was PBMCs. These TCRs come from a woman in her forties in good health. Some clones in this sample may be carry-over from other donors' samples.

The V and J genes are TRBV18 and TRBJ1-4, with unresolved D. Between the trimmed V and J ends, which lost 5 bases and 7 bases, there was a span of 11 bases. The germline V gene encodes CDR1 KGHSH and CDR2 LQKENI. The CDR3 extends over 13 amino acids. The DNA of the CDR3 is TGTGCCAGCTCAACACGCCACGGTGAAAAACTGTTTTTT. Translation: CASSTRHGEKLFF. Using reference TRBV18 and TRBJ1-4 for the parts outside the CDR3, the full variable domain is NAGVMQNPRHLVRRRGQEARLRCSPMKGHSHVYWYRQLPEEGLKFMVYLQKENIIDESGMPKERFSAEFPKEGPSILRIQQVVRGDSAAYFCASSTRHGEKLFFGSGTQLSVL.

This clone appeared a single time. Relative to the germline gene, one junction end is altered; a read error may explain this. The chain has TRBV7-9 and TRBJ2-5; 7 positions agree with TRBD2. The CDR3 is 14 residues long. In germline, CDR1 is SEHNR, CDR2 FQNEAQ (reference sequence). CDR3 nucleotides: TGTGCCAGCAGCCTAGCGGACTCGGGGTCGGCCCAGTACTTC. It encodes CASSLADSGSAQYF.

V gene TRBV13 combines with J gene TRBJ2-7; no firm D call. CDR3 size: 14 residues. The V end lost 0 bases, the J end lost 2 bases, and 8 bases lay between the germline ends. Germline-derived CDR1 and CDR2 are PRHDT and FYEKMQ (reference sequence). CDR3 nucleotide sequence: TGTGCCAGCAGCTTAGGGGCACTACCCTACGAGCAGTACTTC. This translates into CASSLGALPYEQYF.

The V gene is TRBV2, the J gene TRBJ1-5, with D possibly matching TRBD1 (6 bases). CDR3 length: 14 amino acids. Per the germline V gene, CDR1 is SNHLY and CDR2 is FYNNEI. Trimming cost V 5 bases and J 4 bases, with 12 bases left between them. The CDR3 spells CASSKDRQNQPQHF. For the CDR3, the DNA is TGTGCCAGCAGTAAGGACAGACAGAATCAGCCCCAGCATTTT.

This clone was detected a few times. The genes are TRBV27 and TRBJ2-2, with 8 bases that match TRBD1. CDR3 size: 15 residues. The junction had 3 bases not matched to a gene; V was cut back by 2 bases and J by 4 bases. Per the germline V gene, CDR1 is MNHEY and CDR2 is SMNVEV (reference sequence). In DNA, the CDR3 is TGTGCCAGCAGTTTAAACAGGGGGGTCACCGGGGAGCTGTTTTTT. Translated: CASSLNRGVTGELFF.

The chain recombines TRBV4-3 with TRBJ2-7, with 7 bases fitting TRBD2. Per the germline V gene, CDR1 is LGHNA and CDR2 is YSLEER. Germline trimming cut 1 base from V and 4 bases from J; bases unmatched to any gene: 4. The CDR3 is 14 residues long. CDR3 in DNA: TGCGCCAGCAGCCAAGCCCAGCGGGATTACGAGCAGTACTTC. This sequence encodes CASSQAQRDYEQYF.

The chain is built from TRBV7-8 and TRBJ1-2; no clear D. Between the trimmed V and J ends, which lost 5 bases and 2 bases, there was a span of 15 bases. There are 15 residues in the CDR3. Germline V gene data show CDR1 as SGHVS and CDR2 as FQNEAQ. The CDR3 DNA sequence: TGTGCCAGCAGCCCCAATATCGTCTTGAACTATGGCTACACCTTC. Its translation: CASSPNIVLNYGYTF. Filled out from reference TRBV7-8 and TRBJ1-2, the complete variable domain reads GAGVSQSPRYKVAKRGQDVALRCDPISGHVSLFWYQQALGQGPEFLTYFQNEAQLDKSGLPSDRFFAERPEGSVSTLKIQRTQQEDSAVYLCASSPNIVLNYGYTFGSGTRLTVV.

This clone was counted ten times or more. Other nucleotide sequences from this sample produce the same CDR3. The V gene is TRBV6-4, the J gene TRBJ2-1; 10 nucleotides match TRBD2. This CDR3 comprises 16 residues. Per the germline V gene, CDR1 is MRHNA and CDR2 is SNTAGT. V was clipped by 0 bases and J by 9 bases; unmatched bases: 8. CDR3 amino acids: CASSDSGTSGNSEQFF. In DNA, the CDR3 is TGTGCCAGCAGTGACTCGGGAACTAGCGGGAACAGTGAGCAGTTCTTC.